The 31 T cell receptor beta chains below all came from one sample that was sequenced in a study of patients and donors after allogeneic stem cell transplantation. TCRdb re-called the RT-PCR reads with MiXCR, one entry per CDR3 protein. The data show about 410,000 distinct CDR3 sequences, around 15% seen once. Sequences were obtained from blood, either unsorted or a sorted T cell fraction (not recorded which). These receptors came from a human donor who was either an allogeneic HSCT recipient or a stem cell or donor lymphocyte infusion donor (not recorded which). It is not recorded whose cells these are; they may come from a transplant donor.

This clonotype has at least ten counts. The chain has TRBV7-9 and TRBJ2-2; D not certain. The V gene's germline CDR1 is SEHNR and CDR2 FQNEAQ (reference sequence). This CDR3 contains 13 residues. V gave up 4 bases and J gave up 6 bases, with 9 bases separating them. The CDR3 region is CASSSDVPGELFF. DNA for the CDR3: TGTGCCAGCAGCTCGGACGTCCCCGGGGAGCTGTTTTTT.

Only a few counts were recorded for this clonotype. CDR3 amino acids: CASSQVGGGKSSPLHF. Written as DNA, the CDR3 is TGCGCCAGCAGCCAAGTGGGAGGGGGGAAGAGTTCACCCCTCCACTTT. The chain couples TRBV4-1 to TRBJ1-6; D is perhaps TRBD1 (6 bases). V dropped 1 base and J dropped 9 bases, with 16 bases sitting between them. Germline values: CDR1 MGHRA, CDR2 YSYEKL. The CDR3 totals 16 residues.

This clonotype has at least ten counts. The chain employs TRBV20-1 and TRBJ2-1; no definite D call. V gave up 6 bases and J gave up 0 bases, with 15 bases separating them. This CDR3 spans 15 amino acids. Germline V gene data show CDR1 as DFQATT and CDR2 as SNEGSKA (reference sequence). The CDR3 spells CSARTGRSSYNEQFF. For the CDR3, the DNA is TGCAGTGCGCGGACCGGACGGAGCTCCTACAATGAGCAGTTCTTC.

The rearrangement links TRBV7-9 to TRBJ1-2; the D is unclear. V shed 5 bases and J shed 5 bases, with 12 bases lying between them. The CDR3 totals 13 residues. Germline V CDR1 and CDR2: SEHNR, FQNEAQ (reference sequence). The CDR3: CASSPRSWYGYTF. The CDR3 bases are TGTGCCAGCAGCCCTCGAAGTTGGTATGGCTACACCTTC.

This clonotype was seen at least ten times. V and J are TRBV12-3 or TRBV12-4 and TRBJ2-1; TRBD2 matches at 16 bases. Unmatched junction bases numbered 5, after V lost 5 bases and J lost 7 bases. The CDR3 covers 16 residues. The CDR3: CASSPQGLAGGNEQFF. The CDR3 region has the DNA TGTGCCAGCAGTCCTCAGGGACTAGCGGGAGGGAATGAGCAGTTCTTC.

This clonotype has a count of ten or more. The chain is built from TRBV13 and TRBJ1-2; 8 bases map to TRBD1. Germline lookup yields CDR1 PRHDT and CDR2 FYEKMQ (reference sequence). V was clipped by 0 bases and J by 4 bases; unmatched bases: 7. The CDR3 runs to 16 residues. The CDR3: CASSLGSRGRLYGYTF. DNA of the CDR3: TGTGCCAGCAGCTTAGGTAGCAGGGGGCGCCTCTATGGCTACACCTTC.

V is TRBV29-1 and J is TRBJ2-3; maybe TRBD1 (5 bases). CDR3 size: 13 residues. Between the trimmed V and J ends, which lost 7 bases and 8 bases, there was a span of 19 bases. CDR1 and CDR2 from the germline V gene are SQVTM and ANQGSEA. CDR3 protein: CSATDTNRGTQYF. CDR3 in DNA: TGCAGCGCCACGGACACTAACCGAGGTACGCAGTATTTT.

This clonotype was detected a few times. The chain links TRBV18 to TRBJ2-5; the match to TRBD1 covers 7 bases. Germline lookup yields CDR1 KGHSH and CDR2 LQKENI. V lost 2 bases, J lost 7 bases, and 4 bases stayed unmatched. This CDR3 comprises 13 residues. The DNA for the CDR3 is TGTGCCAGCTCACCAGGGACAGTAGGGACCCAGTACTTC. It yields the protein CASSPGTVGTQYF.

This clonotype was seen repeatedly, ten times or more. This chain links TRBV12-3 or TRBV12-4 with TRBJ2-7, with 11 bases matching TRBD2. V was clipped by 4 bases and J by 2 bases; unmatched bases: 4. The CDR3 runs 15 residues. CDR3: CASSSRLAGTYEQYF. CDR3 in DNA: TGTGCCAGCAGTTCCCGACTAGCGGGAACCTACGAGCAGTACTTC.

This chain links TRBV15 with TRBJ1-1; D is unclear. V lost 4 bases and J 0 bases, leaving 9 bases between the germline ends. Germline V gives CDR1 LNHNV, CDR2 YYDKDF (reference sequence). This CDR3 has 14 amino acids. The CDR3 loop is CATSTRTVNTEAFF. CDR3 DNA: TGTGCCACCAGCACCCGGACGGTGAACACTGAAGCTTTCTTT. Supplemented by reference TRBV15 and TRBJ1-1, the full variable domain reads DAMVIQNPRYQVTQFGKPVTLSCSQTLNHNVMYWYQQKSSQAPKLLFHYYDKDFNNEADTPDNFQSRRPNTSFCFLDIRSPGLGDTAMYLCATSTRTVNTEAFFGQGTRLTVV.

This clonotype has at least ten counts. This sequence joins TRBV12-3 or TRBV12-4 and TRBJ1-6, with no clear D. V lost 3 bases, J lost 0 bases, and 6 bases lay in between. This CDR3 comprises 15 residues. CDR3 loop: CASSLESSYNSPLHF. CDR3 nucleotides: TGTGCCAGCAGTTTGGAAAGCTCCTATAATTCACCCCTCCACTTT.

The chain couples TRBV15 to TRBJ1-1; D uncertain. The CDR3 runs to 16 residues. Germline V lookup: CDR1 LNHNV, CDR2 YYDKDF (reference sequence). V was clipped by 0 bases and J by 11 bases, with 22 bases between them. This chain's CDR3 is CATSRDSVFGKSHAFF. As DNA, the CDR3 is TGTGCCACCAGCAGAGATAGTGTTTTCGGGAAGTCTCATGCTTTCTTT.

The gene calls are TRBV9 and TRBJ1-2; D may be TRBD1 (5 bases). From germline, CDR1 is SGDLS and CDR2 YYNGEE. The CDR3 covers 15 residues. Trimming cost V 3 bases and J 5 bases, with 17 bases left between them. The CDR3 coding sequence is TGTGCCAGCAGCGCCATGACAGATAAAGATTATGGCTACACCTTC. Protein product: CASSAMTDKDYGYTF.

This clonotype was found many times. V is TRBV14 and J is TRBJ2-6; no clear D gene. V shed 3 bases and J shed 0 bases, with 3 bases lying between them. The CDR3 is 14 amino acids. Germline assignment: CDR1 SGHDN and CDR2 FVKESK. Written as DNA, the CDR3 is TGTGCCAGCAGCCACGACTCTGGGGCCAACGTCCTGACTTTC. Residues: CASSHDSGANVLTF.

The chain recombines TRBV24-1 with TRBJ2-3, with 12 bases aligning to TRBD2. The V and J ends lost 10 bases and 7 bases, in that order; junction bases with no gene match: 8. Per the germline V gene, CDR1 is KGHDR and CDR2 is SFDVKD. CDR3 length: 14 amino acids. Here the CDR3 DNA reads TGTGCCACGATTCTAGCGGGGGGGCTATATACGCAGTATTTT. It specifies CATILAGGLYTQYF.

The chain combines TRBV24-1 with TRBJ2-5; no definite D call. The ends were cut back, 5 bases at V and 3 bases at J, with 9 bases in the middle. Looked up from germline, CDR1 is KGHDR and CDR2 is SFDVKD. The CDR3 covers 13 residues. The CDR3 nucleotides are TGTGCCACCAGTGCCCTTTGGGAAGAGACCCAGTACTTC. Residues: CATSALWEETQYF.

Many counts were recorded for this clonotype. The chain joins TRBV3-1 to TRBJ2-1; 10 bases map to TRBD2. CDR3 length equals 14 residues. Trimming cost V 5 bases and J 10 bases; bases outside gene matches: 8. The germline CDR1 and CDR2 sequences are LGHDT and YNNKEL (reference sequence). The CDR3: CASSAKTSGREQFF. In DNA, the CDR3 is TGTGCCAGCAGCGCAAAGACTAGCGGGCGGGAGCAGTTCTTC.

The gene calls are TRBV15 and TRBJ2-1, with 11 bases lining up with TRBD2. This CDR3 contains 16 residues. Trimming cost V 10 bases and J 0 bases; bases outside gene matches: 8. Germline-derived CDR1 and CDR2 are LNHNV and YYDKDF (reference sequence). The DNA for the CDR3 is TGTGCCATCGGACTAGCGGGTCCCGGCTCCTACAATGAGCAGTTCTTC. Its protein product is CAIGLAGPGSYNEQFF. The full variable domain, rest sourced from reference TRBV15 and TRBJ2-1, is DAMVIQNPRYQVTQFGKPVTLSCSQTLNHNVMYWYQQKSSQAPKLLFHYYDKDFNNEADTPDNFQSRRPNTSFCFLDIRSPGLGDTAMYLCAIGLAGPGSYNEQFFGPGTRLTVL.

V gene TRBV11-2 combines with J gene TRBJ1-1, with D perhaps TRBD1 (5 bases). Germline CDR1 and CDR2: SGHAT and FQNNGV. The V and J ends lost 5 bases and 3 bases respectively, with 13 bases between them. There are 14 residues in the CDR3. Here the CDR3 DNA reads TGTGCCAGCAGCCCTAGCCCCAGGGACACTGAAGCTTTCTTT. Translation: CASSPSPRDTEAFF.

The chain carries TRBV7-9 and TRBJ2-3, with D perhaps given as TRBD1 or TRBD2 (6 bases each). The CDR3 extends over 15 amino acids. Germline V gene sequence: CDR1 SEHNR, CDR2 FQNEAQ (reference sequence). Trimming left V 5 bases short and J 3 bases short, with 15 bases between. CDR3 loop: CASSRDLRGTDTQYF. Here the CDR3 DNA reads TGTGCCAGCAGCCGGGACTTGAGGGGGACAGATACGCAGTATTTT.

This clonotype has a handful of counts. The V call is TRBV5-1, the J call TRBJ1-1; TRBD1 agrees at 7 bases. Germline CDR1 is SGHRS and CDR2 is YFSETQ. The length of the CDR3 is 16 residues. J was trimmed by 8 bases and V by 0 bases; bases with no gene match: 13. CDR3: CASSLEGPGQLGEAFF. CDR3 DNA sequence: TGCGCCAGCAGCTTGGAAGGACCGGGACAGTTGGGGGAAGCTTTCTTT.

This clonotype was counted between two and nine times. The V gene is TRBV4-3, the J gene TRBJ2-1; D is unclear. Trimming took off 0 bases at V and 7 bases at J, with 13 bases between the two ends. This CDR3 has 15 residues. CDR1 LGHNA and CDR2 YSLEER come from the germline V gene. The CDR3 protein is CASSQDLRQPNEQFF. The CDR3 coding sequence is TGCGCCAGCAGCCAAGACCTTCGGCAGCCAAATGAGCAGTTCTTC.

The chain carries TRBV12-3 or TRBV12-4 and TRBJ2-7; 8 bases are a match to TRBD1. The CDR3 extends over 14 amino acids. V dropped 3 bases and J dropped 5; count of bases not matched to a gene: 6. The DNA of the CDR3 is TGTGCCAGCAGTTTCCAGGACAGGGAGAACGAGCAGTACTTC. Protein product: CASSFQDRENEQYF.

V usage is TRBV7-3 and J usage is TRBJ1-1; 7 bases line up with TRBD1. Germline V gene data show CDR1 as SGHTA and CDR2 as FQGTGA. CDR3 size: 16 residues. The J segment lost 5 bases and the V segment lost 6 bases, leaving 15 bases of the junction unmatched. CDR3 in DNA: TGTGCCAGCAGTCCTTCGGAGGGGGCTGGATTAACTGAAGCTTTCTTT. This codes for CASSPSEGAGLTEAFF.

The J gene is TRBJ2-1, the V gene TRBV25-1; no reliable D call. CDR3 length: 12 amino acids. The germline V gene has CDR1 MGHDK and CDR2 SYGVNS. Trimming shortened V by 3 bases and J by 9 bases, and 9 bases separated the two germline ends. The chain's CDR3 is CASSDRWGEQFF. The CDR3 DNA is TGTGCCAGCAGTGATCGCTGGGGTGAGCAGTTCTTC.

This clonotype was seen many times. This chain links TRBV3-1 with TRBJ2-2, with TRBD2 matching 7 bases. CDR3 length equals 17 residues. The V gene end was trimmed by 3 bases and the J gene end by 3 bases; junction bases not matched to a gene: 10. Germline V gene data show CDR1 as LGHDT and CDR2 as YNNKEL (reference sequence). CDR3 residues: CASSHPLAPDDTGELFF. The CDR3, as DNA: TGTGCCAGCAGCCACCCACTAGCGCCGGACGACACCGGGGAGCTGTTTTTT.

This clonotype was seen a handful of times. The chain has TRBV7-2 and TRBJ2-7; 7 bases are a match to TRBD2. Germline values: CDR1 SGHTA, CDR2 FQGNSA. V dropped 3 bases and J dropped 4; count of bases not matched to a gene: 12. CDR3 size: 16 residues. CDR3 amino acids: CASSFEIPGLPYEQYF. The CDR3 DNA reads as TGTGCCAGCAGCTTCGAGATCCCGGGACTACCATACGAGCAGTACTTC.

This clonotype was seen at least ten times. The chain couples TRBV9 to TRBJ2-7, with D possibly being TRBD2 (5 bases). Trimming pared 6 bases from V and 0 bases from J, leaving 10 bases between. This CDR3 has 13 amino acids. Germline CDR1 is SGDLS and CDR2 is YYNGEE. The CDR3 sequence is CASIRTDSYEQYF. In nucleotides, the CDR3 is TGTGCCAGCATAAGGACTGACTCCTACGAGCAGTACTTC.

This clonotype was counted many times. The CDR3 loop reads CASSQDEKLFF. The CDR3 DNA is TGCGCCAGCAGCCAGGATGAAAAACTGTTTTTT. V and J are TRBV4-3 and TRBJ1-4; no definite D call. V gave up 3 bases and J gave up 6 bases, with 2 bases separating them. Germline V gene sequence: CDR1 LGHNA, CDR2 YSLEER. The CDR3 has 11 amino acids.

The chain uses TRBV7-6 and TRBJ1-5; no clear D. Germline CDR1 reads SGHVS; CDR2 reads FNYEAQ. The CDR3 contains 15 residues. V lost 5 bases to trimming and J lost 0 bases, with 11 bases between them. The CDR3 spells CASSTRTDSNQPQHF. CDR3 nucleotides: TGTGCCAGCAGCACCAGGACCGATAGCAATCAGCCCCAGCATTTT.

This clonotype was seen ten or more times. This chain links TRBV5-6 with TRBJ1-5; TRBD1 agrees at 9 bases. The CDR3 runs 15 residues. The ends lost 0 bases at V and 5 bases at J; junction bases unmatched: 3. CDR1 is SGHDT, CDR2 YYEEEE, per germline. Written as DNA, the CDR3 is TGTGCCAGCAGCTTGGCGGGGGACAGGGATCAGCCCCAGCATTTT. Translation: CASSLAGDRDQPQHF.